Listed here are 8 T cell receptor beta chains from one sample, sequenced in a study of Tregs in tolerant kidney transplant recipients (dated by TCRdb to the late 2010s). The transplants used related donors along with nonmyeloablative bone marrow transplantation, and in the human trials mixed chimerism was transient. The method behind the library was the immunoSEQ multiplex PCR assay. In TCRdb, the immuneACCESS table is reduced to in-frame sequences with V and J assigned. These tables do not hold every clone; where another copy was compared, an unresolved V gene accounts for under half, and the others remain unexplained. For this sample, the table gives over 14,000 clones. The ten most abundant clones make up about 4% of the sample. Sequences were derived from CD4+ T cells from blood (PBMCs), sampled 12 months after the transplant. Every receptor here comes from a human patient who received a combined kidney and bone marrow transplant. Following transplantation, T cells from the graft donor may be among those present.

Details on this clone: The read ends 3 residues early relative to the CDR3; the germline J gene fills the gap. The gene calls are TRBV20-1 and TRBJ2-7, with TRBD1 matching 7 bases. Germline V gene lookup returns CDR1 DFQATT and CDR2 SNEGSKA (reference sequence). The CDR3 consists of 13 residues. With V trimmed by 5 bases and J by 2 bases, 6 bases remained unmatched. The CDR3 protein is CSADPGTAYEQYF. CDR3 DNA, as far as it was read: TGCAGTGCTGATCCCGGGACAGCCTACGAG.

The CDR3 here is CASSLSSGIANEQFF. The sequenced CDR3 bases are TGTGCCAGCAGCTTGTCTAGCGGGATTGCCAATGAG. J is TRBJ2-1 and V is TRBV5-4; 9 bases are shared with TRBD2. From the germline J gene comes the end of the CDR3, since the read stops 3 residues before it. The V segment lost 1 base and the J segment 6 bases; nucleotides outside the gene matches: 5. CDR1 and CDR2 (germline): SGHNT, YYREEE (reference sequence). The CDR3 covers 15 residues. The variable domain in full, with the rest retrieved from reference TRBV5-4 and TRBJ2-1, is ETGVTQSPTHLIKTRGQQVTLRCSSQSGHNTVSWYQQALGQGPQFIFQYYREEENGRGNFPPRFSGLQFPNYSSELNVNALELDDSALYLCASSLSSGIANEQFFGPGTRLTVL.

As for this clone: The read terminates 3 residues before the CDR3 end, so the remaining end is supplied by the germline J gene. The chain links TRBV30 to TRBJ2-2; 14 bases fit TRBD2. V lost 3 bases, J lost 7 bases, and 7 bases stayed unmatched. There are 16 residues in the CDR3. Germline V gives CDR1 GTSNPN, CDR2 SVGIG (reference sequence). CDR3 DNA, as far as it was read: TGTGCCTGGAGCCCGACTAGCGGGAGGGCCGGCGGGGAG. Amino acids: CAWSPTSGRAGGE. The complete CDR3 sequence is CAWSPTSGRAGGELFF.

CDR3 sequence: CASSPPRLGLITGKLFF. The CDR3 DNA, read in part, is TGCGCCAGCAGCCCACCCAGATTGGGGCTGATCACGGGAAAA. The chain recombines TRBV4-1 with TRBJ1-4; tentatively, D is TRBD1 (5 bases). With the read ending 3 residues before the CDR3 end, the germline J gene is used to fill in that end. V lost 4 bases and J 10 bases, leaving 25 bases between the germline ends. Germline CDR1 and CDR2: MGHRA and YSYEKL. The CDR3 sequence is 17 residues long.

Points on this clone: Read data end 3 residues before the CDR3 end; the end is taken from the germline J gene. The genes are TRBV5-1 and TRBJ2-1, with 11 bases fitting TRBD2. Germline V gene lookup returns CDR1 SGHRS and CDR2 YFSETQ. The CDR3 loop spans 14 amino acids. Unmatched junction bases numbered 6, after V lost 4 bases and J lost 9 bases. This CDR3 is CASSLLAGGGEQFF. Partial CDR3 DNA: TGCGCCAGCAGCCTCTTAGCGGGAGGGGGTGAG.

On this clone: Read coverage stops 3 residues before the CDR3 terminus; the germline J gene supplies the remainder. The V and J genes are TRBV6-2 or TRBV6-3 and TRBJ1-5; unclear D gene. Germline V gene sequence: CDR1 MNHEY, CDR2 SVGEGT. V was pared by 6 bases and J by 0 bases, with 12 bases between. The CDR3 contains 15 residues. Incomplete CDR3 DNA: TGTGCCAGCAGAACGCTCGAGGGTAGCAATCAGCCC. The encoded protein is CASRTLEGSNQP. From start to end, the CDR3 is CASRTLEGSNQPQHF.

As to this clone: The read halts 3 residues ahead of the CDR3 end, with the missing end drawn from the germline J gene. The chain links TRBV30 to TRBJ2-5, with D possibly being TRBD1 (5 bases). This CDR3 has 14 residues. CDR1 is GTSNPN and CDR2 is SVGIG in the germline V gene (reference sequence). The V end lost 2 bases, the J end lost 5 bases, and 15 bases lay between the germline ends. The DNA read from the CDR3 is TGTGCCTGGAGTAGGGGCCCCGGCACGGAGACC. Amino acid sequence: CAWSRGPGTET. The whole CDR3 protein is CAWSRGPGTETQYF.

Remarks on this clone: With the read ending 3 residues before the CDR3 end, the germline J gene is used to fill in that end. The sample has other DNA sequences that encode this CDR3 too. The J gene is TRBJ1-2, the V gene TRBV11-2, with D uncertain. The CDR3 covers 13 residues. Germline values: CDR1 SGHAT, CDR2 FQNNGV. The DNA read from the CDR3 is TGTGCCAGCAGCTTATCGGCGGGTGGCGGT. Amino acids: CASSLSAGGG. The whole CDR3 protein reads CASSLSAGGGYTF.